The clone carrying this T cell receptor beta chain was recorded a few times. Its specificity is unknown. The sample belongs to a study of PD-1 blockade in classical Hodgkin lymphoma. The data were produced by immunoSEQ multiplex PCR, yet TCRdb's version contains in-frame clones alone and is incomplete. The data contain about 11,000 clones, roughly 75% of them seen just once; the ten biggest clones take up around 32%. Each patient's relapse followed autologous stem cell transplantation, and brentuximab vedotin exposure varied. General study results and limits: Relapsed/refractory patients reportedly had lower baseline diversity than newly diagnosed patients. Complete responders possessed baseline diversity comparable to newly diagnosed patients. With respect to the repertoire differences, their causes, possibly disease activity or prior therapy, remain undefined. While CD8+ TCR diversity did not rise significantly by C4D1, CD4+ TCR diversity did.

The sample was peripheral blood mononuclear cells (PBMCs), taken at baseline. The sequence was collected from a human donor with classical Hodgkin lymphoma.

The CDR3 sequence is CASSGGAGGMNGYTF. CDR3 coding DNA: TGTGCCAGCAGTGGGGGGGCAGGAGGGATGAATGGCTACACCTTC. The rearrangement joins TRBV6-1 to TRBJ1-2, with D maybe TRBD1 (6 bases). Germline CDR1 reads MNHNS; CDR2 reads SASEGT. This CDR3 is 15 amino acids long. The ends were cut back, 4 bases at V and 6 bases at J, with 18 bases in the middle.